These T cell receptor beta chains were read from a single sample in a study of cytomegalovirus exposure and HLA in healthy donors. Measured with immunoSEQ multiplex PCR; TCRdb has only the in-frame clones, and not every one. The sample records about 150,000 clones, roughly nine tenths being singletons. The sample comprised PBMCs. The receptor source for this set is a woman younger than 30 in good health and CMV-seropositive. Each CDR3 is given with its conserved first and last residue. The order of the fields is V gene, clone size, D gene, CDR3 length, J gene, CDR3 protein. D genes are given only for firm matches. The size entry is marked missing in some rows and otherwise reads once, few, many or a size class.

V gene: TRBV30
clone size: -
D gene: TRBD2
CDR3 length: 15
J gene: TRBJ2-7
CDR3 protein: CAWSARLAGGPGQYF

V gene: TRBV28
clone size: -
D gene: TRBD1
CDR3 length: 13
J gene: TRBJ2-5
CDR3 protein: CASSPTGEETQYF

V gene: TRBV29-1
clone size: -
D gene: TRBD2
CDR3 length: 13
J gene: TRBJ2-5
CDR3 protein: CSGSGRMKETQYF

V gene: TRBV6-5
clone size: -
D gene: -
CDR3 length: 13
J gene: TRBJ1-1
CDR3 protein: CASSYAGNTEAFF

V gene: TRBV7-9
clone size: -
D gene: TRBD1
CDR3 length: 17
J gene: TRBJ1-1
CDR3 protein: CASSFSSVFGTGAEAFF

V gene: TRBV4-1
clone size: -
D gene: TRBD2
CDR3 length: 14
J gene: TRBJ2-7
CDR3 protein: CASSRLAGVREQYF

V gene: TRBV15
clone size: -
D gene: TRBD1
CDR3 length: 16
J gene: TRBJ2-2
CDR3 protein: CATSRAGTANTGELFF

V gene: TRBV30
clone size: -
D gene: -
CDR3 length: 13
J gene: TRBJ2-7
CDR3 protein: CAWRAFGNYEQYF

V gene: TRBV5-4
clone size: few
D gene: TRBD2
CDR3 length: 16
J gene: TRBJ2-1
CDR3 protein: CASSPRTSGNLNEQFF

V gene: TRBV5-1
clone size: -
D gene: -
CDR3 length: 16
J gene: TRBJ1-1
CDR3 protein: CASMYHGGRMNTEAFF

V gene: TRBV4-2
clone size: -
D gene: TRBD2
CDR3 length: 16
J gene: TRBJ2-1
CDR3 protein: CASSQGPGGRAPEQFF

V gene: TRBV28
clone size: -
D gene: -
CDR3 length: 11
J gene: TRBJ1-1
CDR3 protein: CASIQNTEAFF

V gene: TRBV5-6
clone size: -
D gene: TRBD2
CDR3 length: 16
J gene: TRBJ2-1
CDR3 protein: CASSLERLAGYNEQFF

V gene: TRBV9
clone size: -
D gene: TRBD1
CDR3 length: 14
J gene: TRBJ1-1
CDR3 protein: CASSVIDRGPEAFF

V gene: TRBV9
clone size: once
D gene: TRBD2
CDR3 length: 17
J gene: TRBJ2-1
CDR3 protein: CASSVQITAGGPSEQFF

V gene: TRBV28
clone size: -
D gene: -
CDR3 length: 12
J gene: TRBJ1-2
CDR3 protein: CASRRDTGGYTF

V gene: TRBV5-1
clone size: -
D gene: -
CDR3 length: 14
J gene: TRBJ2-5
CDR3 protein: CASSLAAGQETQYF

V gene: TRBV5-1
clone size: few
D gene: -
CDR3 length: 15
J gene: TRBJ1-5
CDR3 protein: CAVNPPGGLNQPQHF

V gene: TRBV29-1
clone size: -
D gene: TRBD2
CDR3 length: 14
J gene: TRBJ2-2
CDR3 protein: CSVEISGRAGELFF

V gene: TRBV13
clone size: -
D gene: TRBD1
CDR3 length: 17
J gene: TRBJ2-6
CDR3 protein: CASSLGQASSGANVLTF

V gene: TRBV4-1
clone size: -
D gene: -
CDR3 length: 17
J gene: TRBJ1-5
CDR3 protein: CASSASPHGSSDQPQHF

V gene: TRBV25-1
clone size: -
D gene: TRBD1
CDR3 length: 14
J gene: TRBJ2-7
CDR3 protein: CASSERDRGYEQYF

V gene: TRBV5-1
clone size: -
D gene: TRBD2
CDR3 length: 16
J gene: TRBJ2-1
CDR3 protein: CASSPGLAGPYNEQFF